The 27 T cell receptor beta chains given below trace back to one sample, sequenced in a study of T cells in Graves' hyperthyroidism and ophthalmopathy. TCR beta CDR3 sequences were amplified from RNA transcripts. With the HTBI primer set, the TCR CDR3 went through a first round of RT-PCR. TCRdb passed the multiplex PCR reads through MiXCR, listing each CDR3 protein once. The sample has roughly 500,000 distinct CDR3 sequences; 40% to 55% are singletons. The sequenced material came from peripheral blood or thyroid tissue (not recorded which). The receptors come from an adult woman with Graves' disease, either hyperthyroidism or ophthalmopathy (not recorded which).

This clonotype was observed a handful of times. The chain is built from TRBV7-9 and TRBJ2-7; D remains ambiguous. Germline lookup yields CDR1 SEHNR and CDR2 FQNEAQ (reference sequence). Trimming removed 6 bases from V and 6 bases from J, with 15 bases in between. The CDR3 runs 13 residues. The CDR3 here is CASRARVAGEQYF. The CDR3 DNA follows: TGTGCCAGCAGGGCTAGGGTCGCAGGCGAGCAGTACTTC. The variable domain in full, completed from reference TRBV7-9 and TRBJ2-7, reads DTGVSQNPRHKITKRGQNVTFRCDPISEHNRLYWYRQTLGQGPEFLTYFQNEAQLEKSRLLSDRFSAERPKGSFSTLEIQRTEQGDSAMYLCASRARVAGEQYFGPGTRLTVT.

The genes are TRBV6-6 and TRBJ2-2; 11 bases agree with TRBD2. Per germline, CDR1 MNHNY and CDR2 SVGAGI (reference sequence). J was trimmed by 1 base and V by 5 bases; bases with no gene match: 9. CDR3 size: 18 residues. The CDR3 sequence: CASSESPLAGGNTGELFF. The CDR3 bases are TGTGCCAGCAGTGAAAGCCCTCTAGCGGGAGGGAACACCGGGGAGCTGTTTTTT.

This chain connects TRBV7-9 to TRBJ1-1, with D maybe TRBD1 (6 bases). V was clipped by 4 bases and J by 3 bases, with 24 bases between them. CDR3 length equals 18 residues. Germline-derived CDR1 and CDR2 are SEHNR and FQNEAQ (reference sequence). This CDR3 reads CASSYPLGYGGEDTEAFF. The DNA of the CDR3 is TGTGCCAGCAGCTACCCCCTCGGTTACGGGGGCGAGGACACTGAAGCTTTCTTT.

The chain is built from TRBV10-3 and TRBJ2-7; the D call may be TRBD1 or TRBD2 (6 bases each). Looked up from germline, CDR1 is ENHRY and CDR2 is SYGVKD. The CDR3 is 14 residues long. V dropped 6 bases and J dropped 4 bases, with 16 bases sitting between them. The CDR3 sequence: CAIRLDKGGYEQYF. In DNA form, the CDR3 reads TGTGCCATCAGACTCGACAAAGGGGGGTACGAGCAGTACTTC.

This clonotype was seen at least ten times. The V and J genes are TRBV7-2 and TRBJ1-1, with no clear D. Germline CDR1 SGHTA, CDR2 FQGNSA. The CDR3 length is 14 residues. Trimming pared 1 base from V and 5 bases from J, leaving 11 bases between. This CDR3 reads CASSLVGLVTEAFF. The CDR3 region has the DNA TGTGCCAGCAGCTTAGTGGGGTTAGTTACTGAAGCTTTCTTT.

V and J are TRBV24-1 and TRBJ1-1, with D perhaps matching TRBD1 (5 bases). Germline V gene lookup returns CDR1 KGHDR and CDR2 SFDVKD. The ends were cut back, 2 bases at V and 0 bases at J, with 9 bases in the middle. This CDR3 has 15 residues. The CDR3 nucleotides read TGTGCCACCAGTGATTCCCGACAGCTGAACACTGAAGCTTTCTTT. It translates to CATSDSRQLNTEAFF.

This rearrangement joins TRBV12-3 or TRBV12-4 to TRBJ1-6, with no clear D. Trimming took 6 bases from V and 9 from J, leaving 15 bases between them. This CDR3 is 14 amino acids long. The CDR3 DNA reads TGTGCCAGCAGAGCGGGAGGGTTGGCTTCACCCCTCCACTTT. Translating gives CASRAGGLASPLHF.

This clonotype was recorded only once. The CDR3 here is CSASTAKAGGRETQYF. CDR3 DNA sequence: TGCAGTGCTAGTACTGCTAAAGCGGGAGGACGGGAGACCCAGTACTTC. J is TRBJ2-5 and V is TRBV20-1, with 9 bases that match TRBD2. V shed 3 bases and J 5 bases; nucleotides not matched to a gene: 13. Germline CDR1 DFQATT, CDR2 SNEGSKA (reference sequence). CDR3 length: 16 residues.

V usage is TRBV9 and J usage is TRBJ2-3; tentatively, D is TRBD2 (5 bases). Trimming left V 1 base short and J 4 bases short, with 16 bases between. The CDR3 spans 16 residues. Germline CDR1 SGDLS, CDR2 YYNGEE. CDR3: CASSVKADWGADTQYF. The CDR3 DNA follows: TGTGCCAGCAGCGTAAAAGCGGACTGGGGTGCAGATACGCAGTATTTT. The whole variable domain, remainder taken from reference TRBV9 and TRBJ2-3, is DSGVTQTPKHLITATGQRVTLRCSPRSGDLSVYWYQQSLDQGLQFLIQYYNGEERAKGNILERFSAQQFPDLHSELNLSSLELGDSALYFCASSVKADWGADTQYFGPGTRLTVL.

The gene calls are TRBV20-1 and TRBJ1-1; maybe TRBD1 (5 bases). The ends were cut back, 8 bases at V and 3 bases at J, with 19 bases in the middle. CDR3 length: 14 residues. CDR1 DFQATT and CDR2 SNEGSKA come from the germline V gene (reference sequence). The chain's CDR3 is CSTPPGFRDTEAFF. CDR3 nucleotides: TGCAGTACCCCACCAGGGTTTAGGGACACTGAAGCTTTCTTT.

This clonotype was observed a few times. The chain combines TRBV29-1 with TRBJ1-1; 7 bases are a match to TRBD1. The germline V gene has CDR1 SQVTM and CDR2 ANQGSEA. The junction had 6 bases not matched to a gene; V was cut back by 7 bases and J by 4 bases. This CDR3 has 12 residues. The CDR3 loop is CSAPGGSTEAFF. The CDR3 DNA sequence: TGCAGCGCACCAGGGGGGAGCACTGAAGCTTTCTTT.

In this sample, this clonotype turned up many times. The J gene is TRBJ2-7, the V gene TRBV6-1, with 8 bases that match TRBD2. Trimming cost V 6 bases and J 3 bases; bases outside gene matches: 4. The CDR3 is 13 residues long. Germline CDR1 and CDR2: MNHNS and SASEGT. CDR3 coding DNA: TGTGCCAGCAGACTAGCGGTCGGCTACGAGCAGTACTTC. Protein: CASRLAVGYEQYF.

This chain joins TRBV25-1 and TRBJ1-6, with D uncertain. The CDR3 length is 15 residues. Trimming stripped 3 bases from V and 3 bases from J, with 9 bases between. Germline V gives CDR1 MGHDK, CDR2 SYGVNS. DNA of the CDR3: TGTGCCAGCAGTGATGCAGGTCTCTATAATTCACCCCTCCACTTT. Amino acid sequence: CASSDAGLYNSPLHF. The variable domain in full, with the rest retrieved from reference TRBV25-1 and TRBJ1-6, is EADIYQTPRYLVIGTGKKITLECSQTMGHDKMYWYQQDPGMELHLIHYSYGVNSTEKGDLSSESTVSRIRTEHFPLTLESARPSHTSQYLCASSDAGLYNSPLHFGNGTRLTVT.

The chain has TRBV7-9 and TRBJ2-5, with D unclear. The CDR3 loop spans 12 amino acids. V lost 4 bases and J 7 bases, leaving 10 bases between the germline ends. Germline V gene data show CDR1 as SEHNR and CDR2 as FQNEAQ (reference sequence). Written as DNA, the CDR3 is TGTGCCAGCAGCTCTTCCCCGGGGACCCAGTACTTC. This encodes CASSSSPGTQYF.

The chain employs TRBV14 and TRBJ1-4, with 8 bases that match TRBD1. The CDR3 covers 15 residues. The germline V gene encodes CDR1 SGHDN and CDR2 FVKESK. V dropped 2 bases and J dropped 7; count of bases not matched to a gene: 6. The CDR3 is CASSQHDRGREKLFF. DNA for the CDR3: TGTGCCAGCAGCCAACATGACAGGGGTCGTGAAAAACTGTTTTTT.

The chain has TRBV7-9 and TRBJ2-7; TRBD1 matches 9 bases. There are 17 residues in the CDR3. With 2 bases clipped from V and 2 bases from J, the junction kept 10 bases outside the gene matches. CDR1 SEHNR and CDR2 FQNEAQ come from the germline V gene (reference sequence). The CDR3, as DNA: TGTGCCAGCAGCTTAAGGGGCACAGGGGGCCACCCCTACGAGCAGTACTTC. Amino acids: CASSLRGTGGHPYEQYF.

The rearrangement links TRBV7-6 to TRBJ1-2; no firm D call. CDR1 is SGHVS, CDR2 FNYEAQ, per germline. CDR3 size: 13 residues. V gave up 1 base and J gave up 4 bases, with 7 bases separating them. The CDR3 DNA reads TGTGCCAGCAGCTTAGGGGCCGGCTATGGCTACACCTTC. Its translation is CASSLGAGYGYTF.

This clonotype has more than one count but fewer than ten. This sequence may be a read error, since a much larger clone differs from it by one base. This rearrangement joins TRBV29-1 to TRBJ2-7; D is possibly TRBD1 (5 bases). With 7 bases removed from V and 5 bases from J, the gap between germline ends came to 12 bases. The CDR3 is made up of 11 amino acids. Germline CDR1 SQVTM, CDR2 ANQGSEA. CDR3 protein: CSARAGHEQYF. The CDR3 nucleotides read TGCAGCGCACGGGCAGGGCACGAGCAGTACTTC.

This clonotype has ten or more counts. V is TRBV20-1 and J is TRBJ2-7; 8 bases map to TRBD1. The ends lost 3 bases at V and 7 bases at J; junction bases unmatched: 8. CDR3 length: 13 amino acids. Germline CDR1 and CDR2: DFQATT and SNEGSKA (reference sequence). This CDR3 reads CSARGQVPREQYF. CDR3 nucleotide sequence: TGCAGTGCTAGGGGACAGGTGCCCAGGGAGCAGTACTTC.

This clonotype was counted at least ten times. V usage is TRBV7-8 and J usage is TRBJ2-6; weak D call: TRBD2 (5 bases). V lost 4 bases to trimming and J lost 0 bases, with 7 bases between them. This CDR3 has 15 amino acids. Germline CDR1 is SGHVS and CDR2 is FQNEAQ. CDR3 residues: CASSWESSGANVLTF. The CDR3 DNA sequence: TGTGCCAGCAGCTGGGAGAGCTCTGGGGCCAACGTCCTGACTTTC.

This clonotype appeared many times. The chain uses TRBV7-2 and TRBJ2-5; 7 bases line up with TRBD1. The V and J ends lost 7 bases and 5 bases, in that order; junction bases with no gene match: 7. Germline-derived CDR1 and CDR2 are SGHTA and FQGNSA. This CDR3 contains 13 residues. The CDR3 region has the DNA TGTGCCAGCACCAGGGGGAGCGAGGAGACCCAGTACTTC. Its protein is CASTRGSEETQYF.

Concerning this clonotype: It may be a read error: a sequence one base away is much more abundant. This sequence joins TRBV4-1 and TRBJ2-7, with 9 nucleotides matching TRBD1. The CDR3 spans 16 residues. Germline assignment: CDR1 MGHRA and CDR2 YSYEKL. CDR3 nucleotide sequence: TGCGCCAGCAGCCAAGAAGGGGGGACAGGGCTCTACGGGCAGTACTTC. Translating it yields CASSQEGGTGLYGQYF.

The CDR3 region has the DNA TGCAGCGTTGGGGTAGCGGGACCTGAGGAGACCCAGTACTTC. Protein: CSVGVAGPEETQYF. This sequence joins TRBV29-1 and TRBJ2-5, with 8 bases that match TRBD2. CDR3 length: 14 residues. Losses at the gene ends were 4 bases for V and 5 bases for J; bases not matched to a gene: 9. CDR1 is SQVTM and CDR2 is ANQGSEA in the germline V gene.

The V gene is TRBV20-1, the J gene TRBJ1-4; tentative D call: TRBD1 (6 bases). V lost 0 bases, J lost 7 bases, and 9 bases lay in between. CDR1 DFQATT and CDR2 SNEGSKA come from the germline V gene (reference sequence). The CDR3 spans 13 residues. CDR3 protein: CSARELGGEKLFF. The CDR3 DNA follows: TGCAGTGCTAGAGAGTTAGGGGGTGAAAAACTGTTTTTT.

This sequence joins TRBV15 and TRBJ2-7; tentatively, D is TRBD2 (6 bases). V lost 9 bases and J lost 2, with 14 bases in between. Germline loops: CDR1 LNHNV, CDR2 YYDKDF (reference sequence). The length of the CDR3 is 13 residues. The CDR3 nucleotides are TGTGCCACAACGGGCGGGGCCACCTACGAGCAGTACTTC. As protein: CATTGGATYEQYF.

The chain is built from TRBV5-6 and TRBJ1-2, with 8 bases matching TRBD1. The CDR3 covers 14 residues. Germline V gene sequence: CDR1 SGHDT, CDR2 YYEEEE. V gave up 2 bases and J gave up 8 bases; unmatched junction bases: 8. CDR3 protein: CASSFVDRERGYTF. CDR3 nucleotides: TGTGCCAGCAGCTTTGTGGACAGGGAGAGGGGCTACACCTTC.

This clonotype has at least ten counts. This chain uses TRBV10-3 with TRBJ1-1, with D tentatively TRBD1 (6 bases). V gave up 6 bases and J gave up 0 bases, with 11 bases separating them. The germline CDR1 and CDR2 sequences are ENHRY and SYGVKD. The length of the CDR3 is 14 residues. The CDR3 DNA follows: TGTGCCATCAGCGGACAGATCATGAACACTGAAGCTTTCTTT. Amino acids: CAISGQIMNTEAFF.